A selection of T cell receptor beta chains follows, all from one sample in a study of PD-L1 blockade in urothelial cancer. The repertoire was sequenced with immunoSEQ multiplex PCR; TCRdb's copy has only in-frame clones and lacks some. The table records roughly 120,000 clones, under 95% of them present only once. Sample: PBMCs, taken around atezolizumab (anti-PD-L1) treatment. These receptors were obtained from a man aged 55 to 70 with urothelial cancer. Each CDR3 is given with its conserved first and last residue. The D gene is left open where the match is weak. The listing skips clone size in some rows; elsewhere it reads once, few, many or a size class.

J gene,V gene,D gene,clone size,CDR3 DNA,CDR3 protein
TRBJ2-1,TRBV6-6,TRBD2,.,TGTGCCAGCAGTAACTCGGGACTAGTGGTTCATGAGCAGTTCTTC,CASSNSGLVVHEQFF
TRBJ1-2,TRBV6-1,TRBD1,.,TGTGCCAGCCACAGTAACAGGGGTGATGGCTACACCTTC,CASHSNRGDGYTF
TRBJ2-2,TRBV4-1,TRBD2,.,TGCGCCAGCAGCCAAACTAGCGGGAGGGCCCTCGCCGGGGAGCTGTTTTTT,CASSQTSGRALAGELFF
TRBJ2-7,TRBV5-4,TRBD1,.,TGTGCCAGCAGCTTGGAGGAACAGACAGGGCGGCACGAGCAGTACTTC,CASSLEEQTGRHEQYF
TRBJ1-4,TRBV4-3,.,.,TGCGCCAGCAGCCAAGATATGGCCAGGCAACATGAAAAACTGTTTTTT,CASSQDMARQHEKLFF
TRBJ1-1,TRBV6-4,.,once,TGTGCCAGCAGTGACCAGATTGGCACTGAAGCTTTCTTT,CASSDQIGTEAFF
TRBJ2-5,TRBV28,TRBD1,.,TGTGCCAGCAGTTTATACGGACAGGGACGTGCTGAGACCCAGTACTTC,CASSLYGQGRAETQYF
TRBJ2-7,TRBV30,TRBD1,.,TGTGCCTGGAACGTGGGACAGGTTCGCGAGCAGTACTTC,CAWNVGQVREQYF
TRBJ2-3,TRBV4-2,.,.,TGTGCCAGCAGCCAAGATATGACAGATACGCAGTATTTT,CASSQDMTDTQYF
TRBJ1-6,TRBV5-1,TRBD1,.,TGCGCCAGCACCCCAGGGACAGTTAATTCACCCCTCCACTTT,CASTPGTVNSPLHF
TRBJ1-1,TRBV5-6,.,.,TGTGCCAGCAGCTGGGACAAGAACACTGAAGCTTTCTTT,CASSWDKNTEAFF
TRBJ2-7,TRBV4-2,TRBD1,.,TGTGCCAGCAGCCAAGCCGGGACAGGGGACTACGAGCAGTACTTC,CASSQAGTGDYEQYF
TRBJ1-4,TRBV5-6,.,.,TGTGCCAGCAGCTTTAGACAGGCCGTTAATGAAAAACTGTTTTTT,CASSFRQAVNEKLFF
TRBJ2-1,TRBV10-3,.,.,TGTGCCATCAGTGACCCCGGACAGTCGAATGAGCAGTTCTTC,CAISDPGQSNEQFF
TRBJ2-7,TRBV5-1,TRBD2,.,TGCGCCAGCAGCTTAGGGACTAGCGGGAGTTCTCCCTACGAGCAGTACTTC,CASSLGTSGSSPYEQYF
TRBJ1-1,TRBV28,.,.,TGTGCCAGCAGTTTTGAAGCGGGGCACACTGAAGCTTTCTTT,CASSFEAGHTEAFF
TRBJ2-5,TRBV5-4,TRBD1,.,TGTGCCAGCAGCTTGACAGGGGGAATCCAAGAGACCCAGTACTTC,CASSLTGGIQETQYF
TRBJ1-1,TRBV5-6,.,.,TGTGCCAGCAGCTTGCGGGGGACCGAAGCTTTCTTT,CASSLRGTEAFF
TRBJ2-1,TRBV25-1,TRBD2,.,TGTGCCAGCAGTCCGGGACTAGCCTTAAACAAGCAGTTCTTC,CASSPGLALNKQFF
TRBJ2-5,TRBV2,TRBD1,.,TGTGCCAGCAGGGCGTCGACAGGGGGAGAGACCCAGTACTTC,CASRASTGGETQYF
TRBJ2-7,TRBV7-3,.,.,TGTGCCAGCAGCTTAACATTAAAGGGGGACCAGTACTTC,CASSLTLKGDQYF
TRBJ2-2,TRBV4-3,TRBD2,.,TGCGCCAGCAGCCAACGGCGGGAGACCGGGGAGCTGTTTTTT,CASSQRRETGELFF
TRBJ1-4,TRBV15,.,.,TGTGCCACCAGCAGGACAGTTTCCAATGAAAAACTGTTTTTT,CATSRTVSNEKLFF
TRBJ1-1,TRBV7-2,.,.,TGTGCCAGCAGCCGAAAAGACAGCAACACTGAAGCTTTCTTT,CASSRKDSNTEAFF
TRBJ1-5,TRBV19,.,.,TGTGCCAGTACCCCAGGGGATGGCAATCAGCCCCAGCATTTT,CASTPGDGNQPQHF
TRBJ2-2,TRBV5-4,TRBD2,.,TGTGCCAGCAGACGGACTAGCGGGGACACCGGGGAGCTGTTTTTT,CASRRTSGDTGELFF
TRBJ1-2,TRBV7-9,.,.,TGTGCCAGCAACCACACCCGGGACACCCATACTAACTATGGCTACACCTTC,CASNHTRDTHTNYGYTF
TRBJ2-7,TRBV4-1,.,.,TGCGCCAGCAGCCACTCCCTCGGGACTGACTACGAGCAGTACTTC,CASSHSLGTDYEQYF
TRBJ2-7,TRBV5-4,TRBD2,.,TGTGCCAGCAGCTTGGGTCCGGCTAGCGGGAGGAACTACGAGCAGTACTTC,CASSLGPASGRNYEQYF
TRBJ2-7,TRBV11-3,TRBD1,.,TGTGCCAGCAGCTTAGATCGGAGACAGGGGTGGATAAGCTGGTACGAGCAGTACTTC,CASSLDRRQGWISWYEQYF
TRBJ2-5,TRBV19,.,few,TGTGCCAGTAGCCAAGGCCTGACAGGTAACCAAGAGACCCAGTACTTC,CASSQGLTGNQETQYF
TRBJ2-6,TRBV5-5,TRBD1,.,TGTGCCAGCAGTCCGGGACAGGGAGCCTCTGGGGCCAACGTCCTGACTTTC,CASSPGQGASGANVLTF
TRBJ2-3,TRBV6-6,TRBD2,.,TGTGCCAGCAGCTACTTGGGGAGGGCAGATACGCAGTATTTT,CASSYLGRADTQYF
TRBJ2-5,TRBV7-9,.,.,TGTGCCAGCAGCCCCGGGTCGGTAAAGACCCAGTACTTC,CASSPGSVKTQYF
TRBJ1-5,TRBV6-1,TRBD1,.,TGTGCCAGCAGTGAATTTGGGACAGCGTTTGGGAATCAGCCCCAGCATTTT,CASSEFGTAFGNQPQHF
TRBJ2-7,TRBV7-9,TRBD1,.,TGTGCCAGCAGCGTCCCTGGGCGAGGGGGCCACGAGCAGTACTTC,CASSVPGRGGHEQYF
TRBJ2-1,TRBV7-2,TRBD2,.,TGTGCCAGCAGCCGTTTTAAGCGGGGGGGCTCCTACAATGAGCAGTTCTTC,CASSRFKRGGSYNEQFF
TRBJ1-2,TRBV28,.,.,TGTGCCAGCACCTGGGGGGGGTTCTATGGCTACACCTTC,CASTWGGFYGYTF
TRBJ2-3,TRBV6-5,TRBD1,.,TGTGCCAGCATGCGAGGGGTCAGGGGGACTACGCAGTATTTT,CASMRGVRGTTQYF
TRBJ2-6,TRBV14,.,.,TGTGCCAGCAGCCAAGAGAGGCTTTCTGGGGCCAACGTCCTGACTTTC,CASSQERLSGANVLTF
TRBJ2-7,TRBV5-8,TRBD1,.,TGTGCCAGCAACGAACCCGGGACAGGGGCGCGAGAGCAGTACTTC,CASNEPGTGAREQYF
TRBJ2-7,TRBV5-1,TRBD2,.,TGCGCCAGCAGCTTGGGTCCCCTGGACCGGGGGGGCTACGAGCAGTACTTC,CASSLGPLDRGGYEQYF
TRBJ2-1,TRBV7-2,.,.,TGTGCCAGCAGCTTAGGTGGGAGCTCCTCCTACAATGAGCAGTTCTTC,CASSLGGSSSYNEQFF
TRBJ1-5,TRBV4-3,.,once,TGCGCCAGCAGCCAAGAAGGGGGAGGGTATAGCAATCAGCCCCAGCATTTT,CASSQEGGGYSNQPQHF
TRBJ1-1,TRBV6-1,.,once,TGTGCCAGCAGTGAACTTCGGGCTGAAGCTTTCTTT,CASSELRAEAFF
TRBJ2-5,TRBV7-2,.,.,TGTGCCAGCAGCTTAGGCCGCACGAGGCAAGAGACCCAGTACTTC,CASSLGRTRQETQYF
TRBJ2-4,TRBV4-1,TRBD2,.,TGCGCCAGCAGCCAAGAGGGGGGGTCCAAAAACATTCAGTACTTC,CASSQEGGSKNIQYF
TRBJ2-7,TRBV19,TRBD2,.,TGTGCCAGTAGTATCTCAGGGATAGGTGGCGGGAGCACCCCCTACGAGCAGTACTTC,CASSISGIGGGSTPYEQYF
TRBJ1-5,TRBV7-2,.,.,TGTGCCAGCAGCCGCGGGCCCGAAGGGCCCCAGCATTTT,CASSRGPEGPQHF
TRBJ2-4,TRBV18,TRBD1,.,TGTGCCAGCTCGCGGACAGGGGGAAACATTCAGTACTTC,CASSRTGGNIQYF
TRBJ2-1,TRBV6-5,.,.,TGTGCCACGAACTGGGACGGGAGCTCCTACAATGAGCAGTTCTTC,CATNWDGSSYNEQFF
TRBJ1-2,TRBV30,.,.,TGTGCCTGGAGAAATGCAGGGGTTGGCGGCTATGGCTACACCTTC,CAWRNAGVGGYGYTF
TRBJ2-3,TRBV29-1,.,.,TGCAGCGTTGCGACAGGCACAGATACGCAGTATTTT,CSVATGTDTQYF
TRBJ2-5,TRBV7-6,TRBD2,.,TGTGCCAGCAGCTTAGGTCCTAGCGGGGGTGATACCCAGTACTTC,CASSLGPSGGDTQYF
TRBJ2-7,TRBV7-2,.,.,TGTGCCAGCAGCCTACACACAGAGACAGAACCCTACGAGCAGTACTTC,CASSLHTETEPYEQYF